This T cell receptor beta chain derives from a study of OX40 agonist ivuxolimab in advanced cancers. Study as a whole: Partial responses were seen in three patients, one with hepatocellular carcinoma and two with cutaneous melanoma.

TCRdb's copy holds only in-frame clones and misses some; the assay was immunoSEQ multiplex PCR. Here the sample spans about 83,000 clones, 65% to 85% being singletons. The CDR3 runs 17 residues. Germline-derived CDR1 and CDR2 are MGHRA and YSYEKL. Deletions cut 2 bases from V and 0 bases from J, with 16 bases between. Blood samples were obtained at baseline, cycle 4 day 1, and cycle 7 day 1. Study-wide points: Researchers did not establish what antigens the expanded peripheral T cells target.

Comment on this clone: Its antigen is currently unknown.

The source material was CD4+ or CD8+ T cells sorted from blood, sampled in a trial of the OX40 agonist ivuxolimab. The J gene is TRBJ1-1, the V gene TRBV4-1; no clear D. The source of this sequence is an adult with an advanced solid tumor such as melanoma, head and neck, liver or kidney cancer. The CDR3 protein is CASSQKELYGLNTEAFF. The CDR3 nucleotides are TGCGCCAGCAGCCAAAAGGAGCTTTATGGGCTGAACACTGAAGCTTTCTTT.